What follows describes a single T cell receptor (beta chain). The antigen is not known. This entry is derived from a study of cytomegalovirus exposure and HLA in healthy donors. Study at large: Earlier, 150 million to 200 million T cells were analyzed, and some 120 million unique TCR beta sequences were found among them. Study findings and constraints: Clonal expansion, a later analysis showed, was greater in HLA-associated TCR beta chains than in equally common others. Productive rates of about 87% or about 30% were seen for most TCR beta V segments in an earlier analysis.

In the PCR, 60 Vbeta and 13 Jbeta primers were used. In the study's own analysis: In a later analysis, of 70 million to 85 million unique beta chains, roughly 10 million appeared in at least two donors. This table comes from immunoSEQ multiplex PCR, and its TCRdb copy is limited to in-frame clones, with some not included. Clone size and V and J calls were adopted from that table, with D and trimming inferred from the DNA. The sample carries 110,000 to 150,000 clones, 80% recorded once. The germline V gene encodes CDR1 SGHRS and CDR2 YFSETQ. The length of the CDR3 is 17 residues. The chain combines TRBV5-1 with TRBJ2-2; TRBD1 is a possible D gene (5 bases). The assigned J gene may be wrong: the sequence end matches TRBJ1-3 better. What was sequenced was PBMCs. The origin of this receptor is a man aged 35 to 55 in good health and CMV-seropositive. The CDR3 DNA follows: TGCGCCAGCAGCTTGACAGGATCCCTAGTCTCTGGAAACACCATATATTTT. Its translation: CASSLTGSLVSGNTIYF.